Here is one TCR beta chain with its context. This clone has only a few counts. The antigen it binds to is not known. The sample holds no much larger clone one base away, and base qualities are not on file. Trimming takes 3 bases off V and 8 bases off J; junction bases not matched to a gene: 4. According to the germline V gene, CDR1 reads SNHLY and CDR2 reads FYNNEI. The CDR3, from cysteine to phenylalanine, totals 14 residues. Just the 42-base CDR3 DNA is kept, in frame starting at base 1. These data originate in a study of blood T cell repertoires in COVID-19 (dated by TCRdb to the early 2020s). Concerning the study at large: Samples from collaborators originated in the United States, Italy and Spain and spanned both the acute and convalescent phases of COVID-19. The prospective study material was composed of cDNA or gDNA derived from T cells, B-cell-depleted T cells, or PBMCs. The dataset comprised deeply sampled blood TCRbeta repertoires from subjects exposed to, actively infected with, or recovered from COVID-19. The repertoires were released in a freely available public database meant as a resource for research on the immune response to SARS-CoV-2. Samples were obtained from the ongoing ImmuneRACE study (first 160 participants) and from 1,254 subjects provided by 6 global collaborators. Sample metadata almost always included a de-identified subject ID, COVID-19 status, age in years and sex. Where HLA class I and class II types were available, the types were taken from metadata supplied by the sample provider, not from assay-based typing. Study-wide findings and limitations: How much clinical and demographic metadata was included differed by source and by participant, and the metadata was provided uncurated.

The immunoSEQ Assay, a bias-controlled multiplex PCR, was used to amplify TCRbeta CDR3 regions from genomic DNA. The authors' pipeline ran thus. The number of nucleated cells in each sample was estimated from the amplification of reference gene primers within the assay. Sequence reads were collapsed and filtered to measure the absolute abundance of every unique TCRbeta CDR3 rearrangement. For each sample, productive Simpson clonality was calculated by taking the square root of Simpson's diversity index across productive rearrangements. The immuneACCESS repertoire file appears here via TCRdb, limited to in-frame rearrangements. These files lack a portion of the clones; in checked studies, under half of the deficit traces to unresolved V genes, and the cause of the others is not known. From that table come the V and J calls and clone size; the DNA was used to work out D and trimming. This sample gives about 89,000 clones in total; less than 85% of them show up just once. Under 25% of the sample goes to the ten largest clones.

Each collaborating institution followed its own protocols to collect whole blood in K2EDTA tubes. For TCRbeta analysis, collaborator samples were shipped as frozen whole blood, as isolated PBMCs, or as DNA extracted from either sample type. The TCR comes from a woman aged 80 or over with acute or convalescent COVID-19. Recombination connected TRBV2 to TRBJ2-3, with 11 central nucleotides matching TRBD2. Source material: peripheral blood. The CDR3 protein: CASSETSGKITQYF. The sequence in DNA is TGTGCCAGCAGTGAGACTAGCGGGAAAATTACGCAGTATTTT.